Shown below are 19 T cell receptor beta chains from a single sample sequenced in a study of CD4 and CD8 cells across lung adenocarcinoma regions. From the PCR reads, TCRdb called clonotypes with MiXCR, one entry per CDR3 protein. The data hold roughly 24,000 distinct CDR3 sequences, with 52% observed a single time. The material sequenced was CD4+ T cells from the center of a lung tumor. Receptors were obtained from a male donor with lung adenocarcinoma. The CD4 and CD8 labels of this study may be unreliable.

About this clonotype: Just one base apart from a much larger clone, this may be a read error. J is TRBJ2-3 and V is TRBV6-1; 8 bases agree with TRBD2. With V trimmed by 5 bases and J by 5 bases, 12 bases remained unmatched. Germline loops: CDR1 MNHNS, CDR2 SASEGT. The CDR3 consists of 16 residues. The CDR3 loop reads CASSRGLGQGRDTQYF. DNA for the CDR3: TGTGCCAGCAGTAGGGGACTAGGGCAAGGGAGAGATACGCAGTATTTT.

This clonotype was observed at least ten times. The chain has TRBV4-1 and TRBJ1-1; D is unresolved. The germline V and J ends were trimmed by 1 base and 0 bases, with 9 bases remaining between them. The CDR3 has 15 amino acids. Germline V lookup: CDR1 MGHRA, CDR2 YSYEKL. CDR3 in amino acids: CASSQAGTMNTEAFF. The CDR3 DNA sequence: TGCGCCAGCAGCCAAGCGGGCACTATGAACACTGAAGCTTTCTTT.

The rearrangement uses TRBV14 and TRBJ1-2; D gene uncertain. Germline values: CDR1 SGHDN, CDR2 FVKESK. The CDR3 length is 13 residues. V was pared by 0 bases and J by 4 bases, with 6 bases between. The CDR3 DNA reads as TGTGCCAGCAGCCAAGATCCCACCTATGGCTACACCTTC. This sequence encodes CASSQDPTYGYTF.

This clonotype was picked up one time. This sequence joins TRBV6-1 and TRBJ2-4; D may be TRBD1 (5 bases). This CDR3 contains 13 residues. From germline, CDR1 is MNHNS and CDR2 SASEGT. V lost 9 bases, J lost 12 bases, and 21 bases lay in between. CDR3 sequence reads: CARGLCGKNTQYF. CDR3 DNA: TGTGCCAGGGGGCTGTGTGGCAAAAATACTCAGTACTTC.

The V call is TRBV7-2, the J call TRBJ2-5; 8 bases are shared with TRBD2. With 8 bases clipped from V and 1 base from J, the junction kept 12 bases outside the gene matches. CDR1 is SGHTA, CDR2 FQGNSA, per germline. The CDR3 runs 16 residues. In DNA form, the CDR3 reads TGTGCCAGCGGGGGGGGCGGGGGGCGAGGCCAAGAGACCCAGTACTTC. Translated, it gives CASGGGGGRGQETQYF.

The CDR3 region has the DNA TGTGCCACCAGTGATTTGGGACAGGGCGGGGAGCTGTTTTTT. Encoded protein: CATSDLGQGGELFF. V gene TRBV24-1 combines with J gene TRBJ2-2; TRBD1 aligns across 8 bases. The V gene's germline CDR1 is KGHDR and CDR2 SFDVKD. This CDR3 is 14 amino acids long. The V gene end was trimmed by 0 bases and the J gene end by 7 bases; junction bases not matched to a gene: 0.

This clonotype qualifies as medium-sized (0.01 to 0.1%). V and J are TRBV27 and TRBJ2-1, with D perhaps matching TRBD2 (7 bases). The V end was cut by 8 bases, the J end by 9 bases, with 23 bases between. The CDR3 is 15 residues long. The germline gives CDR1 MNHEY, CDR2 SMNVEV (reference sequence). Here the CDR3 reads CASRTGSGRGGEQFF. As DNA, the CDR3 is TGTGCCAGCCGGACGGGTAGCGGAAGGGGGGGTGAGCAGTTCTTC.

There are many counts of this clonotype. The V and J genes are TRBV10-3 and TRBJ1-3; D is unresolved. Germline CDR1 is ENHRY and CDR2 is SYGVKD. V dropped 6 bases and J dropped 0 bases, with 12 bases sitting between them. CDR3 length: 15 residues. The CDR3 loop is CAISSQIVSGNTIYF. The CDR3 DNA reads TGTGCCATCAGCTCCCAAATAGTCTCTGGAAACACCATATATTTT.

Comment on this clonotype: At one end, the junction sequence differs from germline, possibly due to a read error. The chain has TRBV6-1 and TRBJ2-2; 8 bases align to TRBD2. CDR3 length: 17 amino acids. Germline CDR1 and CDR2: MNHNS and SASEGT. The CDR3 here is CASSRRGAAGATDTLYF. In nucleotides, the CDR3 is TGTGCCAGCAGCCGGAGGGGAGCAGCGGGAGCCACAGATACGCTGTATTTT.

This clonotype occurred many times. The chain joins TRBV6-5 to TRBJ1-4; TRBD1 is a possible D gene (6 bases). Germline V CDR1 and CDR2: MNHEY, SVGAGI. The CDR3 loop spans 15 amino acids. Trimming stripped 4 bases from V and 1 base from J, with 10 bases between. The CDR3, as DNA: TGTGCCAGCAGTTCTTCAGGGGTAACTAATGAAAAACTGTTTTTT. It codes for CASSSSGVTNEKLFF.

Notes on this clonotype: The junction departs from germline at one end; a sequencing error may be responsible. The chain recombines TRBV6-1 with TRBJ2-2; D gene uncertain. Germline assignment: CDR1 MNHNS and CDR2 SASEGT. This CDR3 is 13 amino acids long. The CDR3 region is CASSEGTTDELFF. In nucleotides, the CDR3 is TGTGCCAGCAGTGAAGGGACCACCGATGAGCTGTTCTTT.

The J gene is TRBJ2-1, the V gene TRBV30, with 12 positions matching TRBD2. V was pared by 0 bases and J by 7 bases, with 4 bases of the junction left unmatched. Germline CDR1 is GTSNPN and CDR2 is SVGIG (reference sequence). This CDR3 contains 15 residues. Written as DNA, the CDR3 is TGTGCCTGGAGTGTCCTAGCGGGAGGGGAAAATGAGCAGTTCTTC. Protein sequence: CAWSVLAGGENEQFF. Complete variable domain (other parts from reference TRBV30 and TRBJ2-1): SQTIHQWPATLVQPVGSPLSLECTVEGTSNPNLYWYRQAAGRGLQLLFYSVGIGQISSEVPQNLSASRPQDRQFILSSKKLLLSDSGFYLCAWSVLAGGENEQFFGPGTRLTVL.

The chain couples TRBV6-1 to TRBJ2-5; D gene unclear. TRBJ2-3 matches the DNA end more closely, so the J call is doubtful. CDR1 is MNHNS and CDR2 is SASEGT in the germline V gene. The CDR3 length is 14 residues. The CDR3 is CASSEAGDQDTQYF. The CDR3 region has the DNA TGTGCCAGCAGTGAAGCTGGTGACCAAGATACGCAGTATTTT.

Turning to this clonotype: One end of the junction is discordant with germline, which a read error may explain. The genes are TRBV27 and TRBJ2-3; 8 bases fit TRBD2. Per the germline V gene, CDR1 is MNHEY and CDR2 is SMNVEV (reference sequence). The CDR3 totals 14 residues. CDR3 in amino acids: CAGLGGGDAETQYF. The CDR3 DNA reads as TGTGCGGGGCTCGGGGGGGGAGACGCAGAGACGCAGTATTTC.

Comments on this clonotype: A read error may account for a junction end that differs from germline. V usage is TRBV27 and J usage is TRBJ2-4, with TRBD2 matching 7 bases. The germline V gene encodes CDR1 MNHEY and CDR2 SMNVEV (reference sequence). CDR3 length: 16 amino acids. Here the CDR3 reads CASTGPGGLAQKIQYF. The CDR3 region has the DNA TGTGCCAGCACGGGCCCCGGGGGGTTGGCCCAAAAGATTCAGTACTTC.

In its sample, this clonotype was seen a few times. A junction boundary mismatches the germline segment, possibly from a read error. V gene TRBV27 combines with J gene TRBJ2-5; possibly TRBD1 or TRBD2 for D (6 bases each). The CDR3 has 14 amino acids. The germline CDR1 and CDR2 sequences are MNHEY and SMNVEV (reference sequence). The CDR3 reads CAGSGGRGPDTQYF. CDR3 nucleotides: TGTGCGGGCAGTGGGGGGCGTGGCCCCGATACCCAGTATTTC.

The gene calls are TRBV6-1 and TRBJ2-1, with D maybe TRBD2 (6 bases). The J call is uncertain, as TRBJ2-5 better fits the DNA end. CDR1 and CDR2 (germline): MNHNS, SASEGT. This CDR3 has 14 residues. The CDR3 region is CARPVLAVGETQYF. The CDR3 DNA reads as TGTGCCAGGCCGGTTTTAGCGGTAGGAGAGACCCAGTACTTC.

As to this clonotype: A read error may produce the germline difference seen at one junction end. J is TRBJ2-2 and V is TRBV6-1, with D possibly being TRBD1 or TRBD2 (7 bases each). The CDR3 runs to 12 residues. Germline CDR1 reads MNHNS; CDR2 reads SASEGT. CDR3 sequence reads: CAGGSNTGEQFF. The CDR3 nucleotides read TGTGCCGGCGGGAGTAACACAGGGGAGCAGTTTTTT.

This clonotype has ten or more counts. Since a much larger clone is just one base distant, this may be a read error. J is TRBJ2-1 and V is TRBV27, with D possibly TRBD2 on 5 matching bases. Near its end, the DNA agrees better with TRBJ2-7, so the J call may be wrong. Looked up from germline, CDR1 is MNHEY and CDR2 is SMNVEV (reference sequence). The CDR3 contains 13 residues. The CDR3 nucleotides read TGTGCCAGCAGTTTAAACCTAGCCTCTGAGCAGTACTTC. Protein sequence: CASSLNLASEQYF.